The source of this T cell receptor beta chain is a study of PD-1 blockade in classical Hodgkin lymphoma. Study-wide background: Patients were infused with nivolumab 3 mg/kg every 2 weeks.

Assay used: immunoSEQ multiplex PCR; TCRdb lists only in-frame clones, some missing. Of around 30,000 clones listed, 65% to 90% are singletons. There was relapse after autologous stem cell transplantation in every patient, and there was variation in brentuximab vedotin exposure. CDR3 length equals 16 residues. The trim removed 9 bases at V and 5 bases at J, leaving 11 bases unmatched. Germline V lookup: CDR1 LNHDA, CDR2 SQIVND (reference sequence). This rearrangement joins TRBV19 to TRBJ1-6; TRBD1 matches 9 bases. The source of this sequence is a human donor with classical Hodgkin lymphoma. Sequenced material: peripheral blood mononuclear cells (PBMCs), taken at baseline. The CDR3 is CASRFSGTGNNSPLHF. As DNA, the CDR3 is TGTGCCAGCCGCTTCTCCGGGACAGGGAATAATTCACCCCTCCACTTT. The full variable domain, with the rest looked up from reference TRBV19 and TRBJ1-6, is DGGITQSPKYLFRKEGQNVTLSCEQNLNHDAMYWYRQDPGQGLRLIYYSQIVNDFQKGDIAEGYSVSREKKESFPLTVTSAQKNPTAFYLCASRFSGTGNNSPLHFGNGTRLTVT.